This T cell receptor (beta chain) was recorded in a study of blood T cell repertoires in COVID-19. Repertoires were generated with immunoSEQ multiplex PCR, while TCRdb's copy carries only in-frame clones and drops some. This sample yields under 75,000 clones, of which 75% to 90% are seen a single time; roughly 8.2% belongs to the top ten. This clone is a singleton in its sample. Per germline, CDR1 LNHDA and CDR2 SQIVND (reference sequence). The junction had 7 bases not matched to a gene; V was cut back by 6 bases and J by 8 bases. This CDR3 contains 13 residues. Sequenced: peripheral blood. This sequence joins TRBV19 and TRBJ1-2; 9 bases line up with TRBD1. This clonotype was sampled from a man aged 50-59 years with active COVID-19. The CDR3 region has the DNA TGTGCCAGTAGCCTCGGGACAGGGAGAGGCTACACCTTC. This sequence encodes CASSLGTGRGYTF.